The 30 T cell receptor beta chains in this list originate from one sample, sequenced in a study of human T cells and chemical hapten exposure. MiXCR, applied by TCRdb to the RACE reads, yields one record per CDR3 protein. The table has 300,000 to 450,000 distinct CDR3 sequences, 5.1% seen once. Regarding time point: pre-sensitization, week 0. Documented treatment: therapeutic diphenylcyclopropenone sensitization with weekly scalp DPC. Sequenced here: whole blood, sampled in connection with sensitization to the hapten diphenylcyclopropenone (DPC). These receptor sequences come from a woman aged 45 to 65 with alopecia areata. Some clones in this sample may be carry-over from other donors' samples.

This clonotype has ten or more counts. V and J are TRBV2 and TRBJ2-7, with a weak D call TRBD2 (5 bases). Germline CDR1 reads SNHLY; CDR2 reads FYNNEI. V lost 3 bases, J lost 0 bases, and 12 bases lay in between. This CDR3 comprises 15 residues. DNA of the CDR3: TGTGCCAGCAGTGATTGGGCTAGCCCCTCCTACGAGCAGTACTTC. Translated: CASSDWASPSYEQYF.

A few counts support this clonotype. This chain connects TRBV28 to TRBJ2-6; unclear D gene. Germline lookup yields CDR1 MDHEN and CDR2 SYDVKM. The CDR3 has 11 amino acids. Between the trimmed V and J ends, which lost 2 bases and 8 bases, there was a span of 1 base. In nucleotides, the CDR3 is TGTGCCAGCAGTTTACCCAACGTCCTGACTTTC. It yields the protein CASSLPNVLTF.

The V gene is TRBV11-2, the J gene TRBJ1-4; D call uncertain. The CDR3 loop spans 15 amino acids. Germline V gene sequence: CDR1 SGHAT, CDR2 FQNNGV. Trimming removed 0 bases from V and 7 bases from J, with 12 bases in between. Here the CDR3 DNA reads TGTGCCAGCAGCTTAGATGGTATCGGGGTTGAAAAACTGTTTTTT. It encodes CASSLDGIGVEKLFF.

The V gene is TRBV6-5, the J gene TRBJ2-7, with D unresolved. This CDR3 comprises 13 residues. V lost 5 bases and J lost 9, with 17 bases in between. Looked up from germline, CDR1 is MNHEY and CDR2 is SVGAGI. The CDR3 nucleotides are TGTGCCAGCAGTCAGCCTCAAACTTCTGGGCAGTACTTC. Translation gives CASSQPQTSGQYF.

The chain combines TRBV6-6 with TRBJ2-5; TRBD1 agrees at 10 bases. The V segment lost 2 bases and the J segment 1 base; nucleotides outside the gene matches: 10. Germline-derived CDR1 and CDR2 are MNHNY and SVGAGI (reference sequence). This CDR3 comprises 18 residues. CDR3 sequence (DNA): TGTGCCAGCAGTTACGGAACTGGAGGGACAGGGGCCCAAGAGACCCAGTACTTC. Encoded protein: CASSYGTGGTGAQETQYF.

This sequence joins TRBV25-1 and TRBJ1-2; TRBD1 matches 9 bases. The CDR3 length is 16 residues. Germline CDR1 is MGHDK and CDR2 is SYGVNS. The V segment lost 4 bases and the J segment 6 bases; nucleotides outside the gene matches: 12. Here the CDR3 DNA reads TGTGCCAGCAGTGGAAGGGGACAGGGCATGTTAAATGGCTACACCTTC. Its protein product is CASSGRGQGMLNGYTF.

There are a few counts of this clonotype. The V and J genes are TRBV4-3 and TRBJ2-6; TRBD1 matches at 7 bases. Losses at the gene ends were 4 bases for V and 0 bases for J; bases not matched to a gene: 9. Germline V gene data show CDR1 as LGHNA and CDR2 as YSLEER. CDR3 size: 18 residues. The DNA of the CDR3 is TGCGCCAGCAGCCTACAGGGGATTCGGGGCTCTGGGGCCAACGTCCTGACTTTC. It codes for CASSLQGIRGSGANVLTF.

This clonotype has at least ten counts. A much bigger clone sits one base away, suggesting this may be a read error. The chain joins TRBV7-6 to TRBJ1-5, with 7 bases identical to TRBD1. Losses at the gene ends were 5 bases for V and 3 bases for J; bases not matched to a gene: 1. Germline CDR1 reads SGHVS; CDR2 reads FNYEAQ. This CDR3 comprises 13 residues. This chain's CDR3 is CASSDRDNQPQHF. CDR3 coding DNA: TGTGCCAGCAGCGACAGGGACAATCAGCCCCAGCATTTT.

This clonotype was counted ten times or more. This sequence joins TRBV15 and TRBJ1-1; D is ambiguous. The CDR3 contains 15 residues. CDR1 and CDR2 (germline): LNHNV, YYDKDF (reference sequence). V lost 1 base to trimming and J lost 0 bases, with 9 bases between them. CDR3 in amino acids: CATSRAWGMNTEAFF. The CDR3, as DNA: TGTGCCACCAGCAGAGCCTGGGGAATGAACACTGAAGCTTTCTTT.

This clonotype was detected only a few times. This rearrangement joins TRBV5-1 to TRBJ2-1, with 8 bases identical to TRBD2. There are 15 residues in the CDR3. The germline CDR1 and CDR2 sequences are SGHRS and YFSETQ. Trimming at V came to 5 bases and at J to 1 base, leaving 5 bases not matched to a gene. Here the CDR3 reads CASSFASGSYNEQFF. The CDR3 coding sequence is TGCGCCAGCAGTTTCGCTAGCGGGTCCTACAATGAGCAGTTCTTC.

The genes are TRBV20-1 and TRBJ1-3; D gene uncertain. V lost 6 bases and J lost 1, with 13 bases in between. The CDR3 consists of 14 residues. Germline-derived CDR1 and CDR2 are DFQATT and SNEGSKA (reference sequence). The DNA of the CDR3 is TGCAGTGCAGACACCCAAACTTCTGGAAACACCATATATTTT. Its protein is CSADTQTSGNTIYF.

This clonotype was recorded many times. The chain couples TRBV6-6 to TRBJ1-1, with D unclear. V dropped 0 bases and J dropped 1 base, with 12 bases sitting between them. Germline CDR1 reads MNHNY; CDR2 reads SVGAGI (reference sequence). The CDR3 runs to 16 residues. The DNA of the CDR3 is TGTGCCAGCAGTTACTCGTCACGGGTAGGGAACACTGAAGCTTTCTTT. This translates into CASSYSSRVGNTEAFF.

This clonotype came up many times. The chain employs TRBV7-9 and TRBJ2-3; 12 bases align to TRBD1. V shed 5 bases, J shed 5 bases, and the junction held 5 bases outside the gene matches. From germline, CDR1 is SEHNR and CDR2 FQNEAQ (reference sequence). The length of the CDR3 is 15 residues. The CDR3 spells CASSPGTGGLDTQYF. CDR3 bases: TGTGCCAGCAGCCCCGGGACAGGGGGCCTAGATACGCAGTATTTT.

This clonotype was detected a few times. The chain couples TRBV19 to TRBJ1-5; D perhaps matches TRBD1 (5 bases). Trimming took 6 bases from V and 4 from J, leaving 22 bases between them. Germline V gene sequence: CDR1 LNHDA, CDR2 SQIVND (reference sequence). CDR3 length: 17 residues. DNA for the CDR3: TGTGCCAGTAGCCTCCGGGACCCGTCCGGAGTAAATCAGCCCCAGCATTTT. Protein product: CASSLRDPSGVNQPQHF. The full variable domain, completed using reference TRBV19 and TRBJ1-5, is DGGITQSPKYLFRKEGQNVTLSCEQNLNHDAMYWYRQDPGQGLRLIYYSQIVNDFQKGDIAEGYSVSREKKESFPLTVTSAQKNPTAFYLCASSLRDPSGVNQPQHFGDGTRLSIL.

The table lists this clonotype with a few counts. V usage is TRBV16 and J usage is TRBJ1-1; D remains unclear. Germline loops: CDR1 KGHSY, CDR2 FQNENV. The CDR3 extends over 16 amino acids. V was clipped by 1 base and J by 3 bases, with 15 bases between them. The CDR3 region has the DNA TGTGCCAGCAGCCAATTAAATAGGCAGCGGGACACTGAAGCTTTCTTT. Residues: CASSQLNRQRDTEAFF.

At least ten counts were recorded for this clonotype. V usage is TRBV7-2 and J usage is TRBJ1-5; D is unresolved. The CDR3 spans 14 residues. Germline V gene sequence: CDR1 SGHTA, CDR2 FQGNSA. V was clipped by 5 bases and J by 7 bases, with 15 bases between them. The chain's CDR3 is CASSETILSQPQHF. The CDR3 DNA reads TGTGCCAGCAGCGAGACAATTCTCTCGCAGCCCCAGCATTTT.

This clonotype was found many times. V gene TRBV5-4 combines with J gene TRBJ2-3; 11 nucleotides agree with TRBD2. The ends lost 4 bases at V and 4 bases at J; junction bases unmatched: 5. The CDR3 totals 15 residues. Germline CDR1 and CDR2: SGHNT and YYREEE (reference sequence). CDR3 nucleotides: TGTGCCAGCAGCCCGACTAGCGGGAACCCAGATACGCAGTATTTT. It encodes CASSPTSGNPDTQYF.

This clonotype was seen repeatedly, ten times or more. V and J are TRBV7-2 and TRBJ2-1, with TRBD2 identical over 8 bases. The V gene end was trimmed by 5 bases and the J gene end by 1 base; junction bases not matched to a gene: 7. From germline, CDR1 is SGHTA and CDR2 FQGNSA. This CDR3 is 16 amino acids long. The CDR3 spells CASSPWVAGSYNEQFF. In nucleotides, the CDR3 is TGTGCCAGCAGCCCCTGGGTAGCGGGGTCCTACAATGAGCAGTTCTTC.

This chain links TRBV6-2 or TRBV6-3 with TRBJ1-5; D unresolved. V gave up 7 bases and J gave up 3 bases, with 10 bases separating them. CDR3 length equals 13 residues. Germline V gives CDR1 MNHEY, CDR2 SVGEGT. The CDR3 protein is CASKDQHNQPQHF. For the CDR3, the DNA is TGTGCCAGCAAGGACCAGCACAATCAGCCCCAGCATTTT.

This chain joins TRBV4-3 and TRBJ2-6; weak D call: TRBD1 (5 bases). CDR3 length: 17 amino acids. Germline CDR1 LGHNA, CDR2 YSLEER. The germline V and J ends were trimmed by 4 bases and 4 bases, with 17 bases remaining between them. CDR3 in amino acids: CASSPAGQGSGANVLTF. CDR3 DNA: TGCGCCAGCAGCCCCGCCGGGCAGGGCTCGGGGGCCAACGTCCTGACTTTC.

This clonotype was counted at least ten times. CDR3 residues: CASSLRTGGAGYTF. CDR3 DNA: TGTGCCAGCAGCTTGAGAACAGGGGGCGCTGGCTACACCTTC. V usage is TRBV7-8 and J usage is TRBJ1-2; 9 nucleotides agree with TRBD1. V lost 3 bases to trimming and J lost 7 bases; unmatched junction nucleotides: 6. The germline gives CDR1 SGHVS, CDR2 FQNEAQ. The CDR3 contains 14 residues.

CDR3 sequence: CASSHQQGSNSPLHF. In DNA form, the CDR3 reads TGCGCCAGCAGCCACCAACAGGGGAGTAATTCACCCCTCCACTTT. This chain connects TRBV4-1 to TRBJ1-6; the match to TRBD1 covers 7 bases. Germline trimming cut 3 bases from V and 6 bases from J; bases unmatched to any gene: 5. The germline V gene encodes CDR1 MGHRA and CDR2 YSYEKL. This CDR3 has 15 amino acids.

Only a few counts were recorded for this clonotype. The chain couples TRBV12-5 to TRBJ1-6, with unresolved D. Germline V gene data show CDR1 as LGHNT and CDR2 as FRNRAP. This CDR3 contains 14 residues. Trimming shortened V by 1 base and J by 7 bases, and 8 bases separated the two germline ends. The CDR3 here is CASGLASPNSPLHF. CDR3 DNA sequence: TGTGCTAGTGGTTTGGCGAGTCCAAATTCACCCCTCCACTTT.

The chain recombines TRBV7-2 with TRBJ1-6; D remains ambiguous. With 6 bases removed from V and 9 bases from J, the gap between germline ends came to 12 bases. Germline V gene sequence: CDR1 SGHTA, CDR2 FQGNSA. The CDR3 has 13 amino acids. The CDR3 nucleotides are TGTGCCAGCAGTCGCCCGCCGGGTTCACCCCTCCACTTT. Translated, it gives CASSRPPGSPLHF. Based on the CDR3 plus reference TRBV7-2 and TRBJ1-6, the full variable domain is GAGVSQSPSNKVTEKGKDVELRCDPISGHTALYWYRQSLGQGLEFLIYFQGNSAPDKSGLPSDRFSAERTGGSVSTLTIQRTQQEDSAVYLCASSRPPGSPLHFGNGTRLTVT.

This clonotype was picked up many times. The chain joins TRBV4-1 to TRBJ2-3; 9 nucleotides line up with TRBD2. Germline lookup yields CDR1 MGHRA and CDR2 YSYEKL. The length of the CDR3 is 17 residues. V was pared by 1 base and J by 0 bases, with 5 bases of the junction left unmatched. CDR3 sequence: CASSQVPGLASTDTQYF. The CDR3 DNA follows: TGCGCCAGCAGCCAAGTCCCGGGACTAGCTAGCACAGATACGCAGTATTTT.

This chain uses TRBV6-5 with TRBJ1-2, with D perhaps TRBD1 (6 bases). Germline CDR1 reads MNHEY; CDR2 reads SVGAGI. CDR3 length: 15 amino acids. Trimming took off 0 bases at V and 8 bases at J, with 16 bases between the two ends. The DNA for the CDR3 is TGTGCCAGCAGTTACTCGGAATATGGGGGGCGCGGCTACACCTTC. Amino acids: CASSYSEYGGRGYTF.

This clonotype was observed a handful of times. The chain is built from TRBV12-3 or TRBV12-4 and TRBJ1-3, with D unresolved. CDR3 size: 11 residues. Trimming took off 11 bases at V and 4 bases at J, with 9 bases between the two ends. CDR3 amino acids: CAWQLGNTIYF. The CDR3, as DNA: TGTGCCTGGCAGCTAGGAAACACCATATATTTT.

This clonotype was seen only a few times. This sequence joins TRBV6-1 and TRBJ2-7; D perhaps matches TRBD1 (5 bases). Germline CDR1 reads MNHNS; CDR2 reads SASEGT. V gave up 2 bases and J gave up 6 bases, with 11 bases separating them. This CDR3 comprises 13 residues. The CDR3 spells CASSERLRGEQYF. CDR3 DNA sequence: TGTGCCAGCAGTGAAAGGCTTAGGGGCGAGCAGTACTTC.

For this clonotype: At one end, the junction sequence differs from germline, possibly due to a read error. The chain is built from TRBV12-3 or TRBV12-4 and TRBJ2-1; D ambiguous. This CDR3 is built from 15 residues. DNA for the CDR3: TGTGGCAGCAGTTTCAAGGGCGTCACCTACAATGAGCAGTTCTTC. Translation: CGSSFKGVTYNEQFF.

Many counts were recorded for this clonotype. This sequence joins TRBV20-1 and TRBJ2-3; D may be TRBD2 (7 bases). The V end lost 0 bases, the J end lost 7 bases, and 17 bases lay between the germline ends. This CDR3 is built from 15 residues. Germline loops: CDR1 DFQATT, CDR2 SNEGSKA (reference sequence). The CDR3 sequence is CSARDARGADNTQYF. CDR3 sequence (DNA): TGCAGTGCTAGAGACGCACGGGGGGCCGACAATACGCAGTATTTT.